These 21 T cell receptor beta chains originate from one sample sequenced in a study of CD8 T cells in Susac syndrome. An input of about 0.5 to 1 ug of RNA was subjected to reverse transcription using random hexamers. MiXCR was run by TCRdb on the immunoSEQ multiplex PCR reads, yielding one entry per CDR3 protein. The repertoire includes 95,000 to 150,000 distinct CDR3 sequences, around 95% of them detected once, and approximately 0.22% sits in the top ten. The sequencing input was CD8+ T cells from PBMCs. All receptors derive from a human donor with Susac syndrome.

The chain recombines TRBV5-3 with TRBJ2-7, with TRBD2 matching 14 bases. TRBV5-3 is placed among ORFs of uncertain function. The CDR3 sequence is 16 residues long. Trimming took 8 bases from V and 1 from J; bases not matched to a gene: 8. This CDR3 is CASSQGLAGESYEQYF. The CDR3 nucleotides read TGTGCCAGCAGCCAGGGACTAGCGGGGGAATCCTACGAGCAGTACTTC.

The genes are TRBV4-2 and TRBJ1-5; no firm D call. V was trimmed by 0 bases and J by 0 bases, leaving 9 bases between them. This CDR3 has 16 amino acids. Per germline, CDR1 LGHNA and CDR2 YNFKEQ. CDR3 residues: CASSQEGTSSNQPQHF. The CDR3 DNA follows: TGTGCCAGCAGCCAAGAGGGAACGAGTAGCAATCAGCCCCAGCATTTT.

CDR3 bases: TGTGCCAGCAGCTTAATACTAGCGGGAGGGCCGTCGACCTACAATGAGCAGTTCTTC. This encodes CASSLILAGGPSTYNEQFF. The chain is built from TRBV7-3 and TRBJ2-1; TRBD2 matches at 13 bases. The CDR3 loop spans 19 amino acids. Germline V gene sequence: CDR1 SGHTA, CDR2 FQGTGA. V shed 1 base and J 2 bases; nucleotides not matched to a gene: 8.

V is TRBV30 and J is TRBJ1-1, with 7 bases matching TRBD1. The germline V gene encodes CDR1 GTSNPN and CDR2 SVGIG (reference sequence). V was clipped by 3 bases and J by 0 bases; unmatched bases: 4. The CDR3 contains 14 residues. CDR3 in amino acids: CAWSNRGMNTEAFF. The CDR3 DNA is TGTGCCTGGAGCAACAGGGGAATGAACACTGAAGCTTTCTTT.

This chain links TRBV6-5 with TRBJ1-1; D gene uncertain. This CDR3 is 13 amino acids long. Trimming pared 6 bases from V and 6 bases from J, leaving 14 bases between. From germline, CDR1 is MNHEY and CDR2 SVGAGI. The CDR3 here is CASSPAVMAEAFF. The CDR3 DNA reads TGTGCCAGCAGCCCCGCGGTTATGGCTGAAGCTTTCTTT.

This sequence joins TRBV9 and TRBJ2-2; D gene uncertain. The CDR3 sequence is 12 residues long. Per germline, CDR1 SGDLS and CDR2 YYNGEE. V lost 4 bases and J lost 5, with 6 bases in between. CDR3 DNA: TGTGCCAGCAGCTCCATGACCGGGGAGCTGTTTTTT. This translates into CASSSMTGELFF.

V usage is TRBV20-1 and J usage is TRBJ2-5; 7 bases fit TRBD2. The CDR3 sequence is 14 residues long. Germline loops: CDR1 DFQATT, CDR2 SNEGSKA (reference sequence). Trimming cost V 3 bases and J 4 bases; bases outside gene matches: 8. The CDR3 nucleotides read TGCAGTGCTAGTTCGGGAGGAGCGGGAGAGACCCAGTACTTC. It codes for CSASSGGAGETQYF.

The chain has TRBV2 and TRBJ2-5, with D uncertain. The CDR3 has 13 residues. V shed 7 bases and J shed 5 bases, with 14 bases lying between them. The germline CDR1 and CDR2 sequences are SNHLY and FYNNEI. CDR3 bases: TGTGCCAGCAACGGCGCCTCTGGGGAGACCCAGTACTTC. It translates to CASNGASGETQYF.

V gene TRBV20-1 combines with J gene TRBJ2-1; 7 bases are a match to TRBD1. This CDR3 spans 14 amino acids. The V gene end was trimmed by 3 bases and the J gene end by 0 bases; junction bases not matched to a gene: 2. Germline CDR1 and CDR2: DFQATT and SNEGSKA (reference sequence). The CDR3 reads CSASGDSSYNEQFF. The CDR3 DNA reads as TGCAGTGCTAGCGGGGACAGCTCCTACAATGAGCAGTTCTTC.

The rearrangement uses TRBV7-9 and TRBJ1-5, with 9 bases fitting TRBD1. There are 14 residues in the CDR3. Trimming removed 4 bases from V and 7 bases from J; junction bases left unmatched: 5. Looked up from germline, CDR1 is SEHNR and CDR2 is FQNEAQ (reference sequence). CDR3 coding DNA: TGTGCCAGCAGCTCGGGACAGGGCGGACAGCCCCAGCATTTT. It codes for CASSSGQGGQPQHF.

The V gene is TRBV29-1, the J gene TRBJ2-6, with D hard to call. V lost 2 bases, J lost 0 bases, and 8 bases lay in between. The CDR3 length is 15 residues. Germline V lookup: CDR1 SQVTM, CDR2 ANQGSEA. For the CDR3, the DNA is TGCAGCGTTGAAACTGGTGGCTCTGGGGCCAACGTCCTGACTTTC. Its translation is CSVETGGSGANVLTF. Variable domain in full (rest from reference TRBV29-1 and TRBJ2-6): SAVISQKPSRDICQRGTSLTIQCQVDSQVTMMFWYRQQPGQSLTLIATANQGSEATYESGFVIDKFPISRPNLTFSTLTVSNMSPEDSSIYLCSVETGGSGANVLTFGAGSRLTVL.

This clonotype came up once. DNA for the CDR3: TGTGCCAGCAGCATAACTAGCGGGCCCTACAATGAGCAGTTCTTC. It translates to CASSITSGPYNEQFF. V gene TRBV6-5 combines with J gene TRBJ2-1; TRBD2 agrees at 9 bases. The CDR3 is made up of 15 amino acids. Germline loops: CDR1 MNHEY, CDR2 SVGAGI. J was trimmed by 2 bases and V by 6 bases; bases with no gene match: 5.

The V and J genes are TRBV4-1 and TRBJ1-1; possible D gene TRBD1, 5 bases. The germline gives CDR1 MGHRA, CDR2 YSYEKL. V was trimmed by 0 bases and J by 5 bases, leaving 13 bases between them. The CDR3 spans 15 residues. CDR3 in amino acids: CASSQDRGVRTEAFF. CDR3 nucleotide sequence: TGCGCCAGCAGCCAAGATCGGGGGGTTCGGACTGAAGCTTTCTTT.

The chain has TRBV7-9 and TRBJ1-5; D unresolved. The CDR3 extends over 13 amino acids. Germline CDR1 reads SEHNR; CDR2 reads FQNEAQ (reference sequence). V was clipped by 5 bases and J by 5 bases, with 10 bases between them. CDR3 bases: TGTGCCAGCAGCCCTGGACGGTATCAGCCCCAGCATTTT. Protein sequence: CASSPGRYQPQHF.

The chain has TRBV5-1 and TRBJ2-3; D unclear. Germline V CDR1 and CDR2: SGHRS, YFSETQ. The germline V and J ends were trimmed by 6 bases and 4 bases, with 6 bases remaining between them. CDR3 length: 11 amino acids. The CDR3 nucleotides read TGCGCCAGCACCACATCAGATACGCAGTATTTT. Residues: CASTTSDTQYF.

This clonotype appeared once. This chain uses TRBV6-2 or TRBV6-3 with TRBJ2-7, with 8 nucleotides matching TRBD2. The CDR3 consists of 16 residues. Germline V lookup: CDR1 MNHEY, CDR2 SVGEGT. With 6 bases clipped from V and 0 bases from J, the junction kept 10 bases outside the gene matches. The CDR3 loop is CASSLETSAPSYEQYF. The DNA for the CDR3 is TGTGCCAGCAGCCTCGAGACTAGCGCACCCTCCTACGAGCAGTACTTC.

The chain has TRBV7-9 and TRBJ2-1; D not resolved. There are 15 residues in the CDR3. The germline V gene encodes CDR1 SEHNR and CDR2 FQNEAQ (reference sequence). V gave up 5 bases and J gave up 8 bases, with 19 bases separating them. This CDR3 is CASSTPSFPFDEQFF. The CDR3 coding sequence is TGTGCCAGCAGCACCCCTAGTTTTCCGTTCGATGAGCAGTTCTTC.

V is TRBV6-4 and J is TRBJ1-2; D may be TRBD1 (6 bases). Trimming took 6 bases from V and 5 from J, leaving 19 bases between them. CDR1 is MRHNA and CDR2 is SNTAGT in the germline V gene. This CDR3 spans 15 amino acids. CDR3 region: CASSPPDSNRYGYTF. The CDR3 DNA sequence: TGTGCCAGCAGCCCTCCGGACAGCAACCGTTATGGCTACACCTTC.

V usage is TRBV3-1 and J usage is TRBJ2-7; 9 nucleotides agree with TRBD1. CDR1 LGHDT and CDR2 YNNKEL come from the germline V gene (reference sequence). CDR3 size: 18 residues. V lost 8 bases, J lost 3 bases, and 20 bases stayed unmatched. The CDR3 sequence: CASQPQGAGTGTFYEQYF. The CDR3 DNA sequence: TGTGCCAGCCAGCCCCAGGGGGCTGGGACAGGGACCTTCTACGAGCAGTACTTC.

The chain uses TRBV29-1 and TRBJ1-5, with 12 bases aligning to TRBD1. CDR1 and CDR2 from the germline V gene are SQVTM and ANQGSEA. This CDR3 region has 13 residues. J lost 6 bases, V lost 6 bases, and 3 bases had no gene match. CDR3 coding DNA: TGCAGCGTAGGGACAGGGGGCAGTCAGCCCCAGCATTTT. This sequence encodes CSVGTGGSQPQHF.

CDR3 DNA sequence: TGTGCCAGCAGTTTAGATCGGGGGGGCGGTCAGCCCCAGCATTTT. It encodes CASSLDRGGGQPQHF. The chain employs TRBV28 and TRBJ1-5; possible D gene TRBD1, 6 bases. The CDR3 spans 15 residues. V was trimmed by 2 bases and J by 6 bases, leaving 14 bases between them. Looked up from germline, CDR1 is MDHEN and CDR2 is SYDVKM.